This T cell receptor (beta chain) was sequenced during a study of blood T cells in healthy people across ages (dated by TCRdb to between 2014 and 2016). Concerning the study at large: Template switching captured roughly one uniquely barcoded TCR beta cDNA molecule per two T cells in model experiments. The study measured age-related changes in TCR beta repertoire diversity using deep sequencing normalized with unique cDNA molecular identifiers. Donors were grouped into four age groups: young (average 16 years), middle-aged (less than 40), aged (over 55) and long-lived (approximately 82). Donors of different ages were randomly distributed across sequencing lanes to avoid experimental bias. For two donors (one aged 18 to 29 and one aged 80 or older), the study analyzed two additional independent replicas of 1 million unique cDNA reads from the same blood draw. The full study reports these points: Observed TCR beta diversity per million T cells fell roughly linearly with age, and a significant reduction was already apparent by age approximately 40. Estimates of total diversity based on one million sequenced T cells were regarded as lower bounds and as underestimates. Observed TCR beta diversity correlated strongly with the percentage of naive T cells measured by flow cytometry. Bulk unsorted PBMC profiling prevented conclusive comparison of naive and antigen-experienced compartments. Compared with the aged group, more naive CD4+ T cells, fewer expanded clones and increased TCR diversity were shown by the long-lived group, suggesting age selection. Donor CMV infection status was unknown, potentially confounding age-related changes in expanded clonotypes.

On this clonotype itself: Its antigen target is currently unknown. Base qualities were left out, and no much larger clone turns up one base away.

The library was produced with 5' RACE. Sequencer: Illumina HiSeq 2500. A second PCR of roughly 7 to 11 cycles was performed with a sample-barcoded 5' primer and a J-beta primer mix. A unique molecular identifier was introduced onto each TCR beta cDNA molecule by a template-switch 5' adaptor carrying 12 random nucleotides. Each sample yielded at least 3 million CDR3-containing paired-end reads. All of the RNA was converted into first-strand cDNA using the Mint cDNA synthesis kit, with a TRBC-specific oligonucleotide serving as the primer. After uracil-DNA glycosylase treatment, a first 18-cycle PCR used universal primers M1SS and BC2_uni_R on all cDNA. The original methods were these. Normalization of each sample was performed by random selection of 1 million high-quality reads, each carrying a distinct molecular identifier. Instead of being binned into consensus sequences, reads with shared molecular identifiers were discarded. CDR3 identification, clonotype clustering and error correction used MiTCR with a Q25 quality threshold and the strictest error-elimination algorithm. Lower-bound total TCR beta diversity was estimated with a nonparametric unseen species model using Euler transformation. TCRdb took the public reads, trimmed them with fastp at Q25, ran MiXCR for clone calling and kept in-frame beta chains. Here each entry gathers all rows of one CDR3 protein and keeps the most common genes and DNA. TCRdb's processing, not the authors', yielded these V and J calls. This sample comprises about 1.4 million distinct CDR3 sequences, roughly 59% of them detected only once. The ten most abundant clones make up 6.5% to 8.5% of the sample.

The germline V gene (reference sequence) specifies LGHDT as CDR1 and YNNKEL as CDR2. Measured from the cysteine to the phenylalanine, the CDR3 is 14 residues long. The kept DNA is CDR3 alone, 42 bases in frame from the first base. V sheds 0 bases and J sheds 3 bases, leaving 8 bases between their ends. The donors were about 40 Caucasian individuals from Russia, aged roughly 6 to 100 years, who were systemically healthy. Ten milliliters of peripheral blood were drawn from each donor into EDTA-treated Vacutainer tubes. Ficoll-Paque density-gradient centrifugation was used to isolate PBMCs, with at least 7 million obtained per sample. Total RNA was extracted from PBMCs with Trizol reagent, with at least 5.5 micrograms obtained per sample. For every donor, an aliquot of PBMCs went through flow cytometry to measure the percentages of naive CD45RAhigh/CD27high T cells.

This TCR came from a man between 18 and 35 years old in good health. Sequencing was performed on blood. The chain joins TRBV3-1 to TRBJ1-1, and possibly TRBD1, on 5 matching bases. The DNA reads as follows: TGTGCCAGCAGCCAAGACCCCAGGGACACTGAAGCTTTCTTT. The resulting protein is CASSQDPRDTEAFF.